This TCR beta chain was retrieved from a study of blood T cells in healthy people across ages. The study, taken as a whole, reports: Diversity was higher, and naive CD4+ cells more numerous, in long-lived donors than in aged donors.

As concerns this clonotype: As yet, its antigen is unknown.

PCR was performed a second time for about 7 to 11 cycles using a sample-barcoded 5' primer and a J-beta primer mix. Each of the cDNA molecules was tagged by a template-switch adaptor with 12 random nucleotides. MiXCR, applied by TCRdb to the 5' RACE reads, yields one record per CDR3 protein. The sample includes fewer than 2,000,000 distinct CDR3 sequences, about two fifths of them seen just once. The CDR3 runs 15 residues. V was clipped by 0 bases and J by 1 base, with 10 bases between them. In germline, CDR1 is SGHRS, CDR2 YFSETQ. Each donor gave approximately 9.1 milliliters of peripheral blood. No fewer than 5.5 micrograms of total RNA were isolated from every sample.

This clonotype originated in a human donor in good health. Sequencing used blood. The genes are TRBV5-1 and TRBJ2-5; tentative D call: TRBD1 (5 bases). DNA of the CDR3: TGCGCCAGCAGCTTGGCTGTAGGGGCCCAAGAGACCCAGTACTTC. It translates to CASSLAVGAQETQYF.